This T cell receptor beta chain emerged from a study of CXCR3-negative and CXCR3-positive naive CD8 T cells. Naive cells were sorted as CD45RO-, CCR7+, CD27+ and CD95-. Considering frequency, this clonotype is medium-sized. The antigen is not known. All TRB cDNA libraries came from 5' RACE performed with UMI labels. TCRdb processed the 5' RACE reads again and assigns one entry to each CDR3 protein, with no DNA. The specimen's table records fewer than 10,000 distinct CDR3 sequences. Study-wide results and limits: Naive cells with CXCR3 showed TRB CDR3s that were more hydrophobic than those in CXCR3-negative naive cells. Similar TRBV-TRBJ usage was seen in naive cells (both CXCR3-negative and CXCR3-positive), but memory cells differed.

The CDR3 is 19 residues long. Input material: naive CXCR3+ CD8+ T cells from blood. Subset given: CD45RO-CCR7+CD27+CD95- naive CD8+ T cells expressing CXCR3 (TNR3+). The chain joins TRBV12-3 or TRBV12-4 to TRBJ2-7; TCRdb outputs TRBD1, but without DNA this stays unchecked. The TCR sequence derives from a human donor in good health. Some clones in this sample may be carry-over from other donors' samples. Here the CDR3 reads CASSLAAWFEGQINYEQYF.